A selection of T cell receptor beta chains follows, all from one sample in a study of blood T cell repertoires in COVID-19. Profiled with immunoSEQ multiplex PCR; TCRdb holds only in-frame clones, not every one. The data hold approximately 170,000 clones, with roughly nine tenths observed a single time. Material for sequencing was peripheral blood. The origin of the receptors is a man aged 55 to 70 with active or convalescent COVID-19. Each CDR3 is given with its conserved first and last residue. Each record gives: J gene, D gene, V gene, clone size, CDR3 protein, CDR3 DNA. D genes are given only for firm matches. Some rows have no size entry. The others give once, few or many, or a class for an expanded clone.

j_call: TRBJ2-7; d_call: TRBD1; v_call: TRBV5-1; clone_size: NA; cdr3_aa: CASSDGQALSYEQYF; cdr3_nt: TGCGCCAGCAGCGACGGACAGGCCTTGTCCTACGAGCAGTACTTC
j_call: TRBJ2-6; d_call: NA; v_call: TRBV5-1; clone_size: NA; cdr3_aa: CASSFGSGANVLTF; cdr3_nt: TGCGCCAGCAGCTTCGGCTCTGGGGCCAACGTCCTGACTTTC
j_call: TRBJ2-3; d_call: TRBD2; v_call: TRBV6-6; clone_size: NA; cdr3_aa: CASSYVGGVADTQYF; cdr3_nt: TGTGCCAGCAGTTACGTTGGGGGGGTGGCAGATACGCAGTATTTT
j_call: TRBJ1-3; d_call: TRBD1; v_call: TRBV20-1; clone_size: NA; cdr3_aa: CSASYTTGGPGNTIYF; cdr3_nt: TGCAGTGCTAGTTATACGACAGGGGGCCCTGGAAACACCATATATTTT
j_call: TRBJ1-1; d_call: NA; v_call: TRBV19; clone_size: NA; cdr3_aa: CASRHRDVNTEAFF; cdr3_nt: TGTGCCAGTAGACACAGGGACGTGAACACTGAAGCTTTCTTT
j_call: TRBJ1-2; d_call: NA; v_call: TRBV6-5; clone_size: NA; cdr3_aa: CASTTTGFNTF; cdr3_nt: TGTGCCAGCACCACAACAGGGTTTAACACCTTC
j_call: TRBJ2-7; d_call: TRBD2; v_call: TRBV18; clone_size: NA; cdr3_aa: CASSLTSGGASYEQYF; cdr3_nt: TGTGCCAGCTCACTAACCAGCGGGGGGGCCTCCTACGAGCAGTACTTC
j_call: TRBJ2-7; d_call: NA; v_call: TRBV27; clone_size: NA; cdr3_aa: CASSEDGNRDEQYF; cdr3_nt: TGTGCCAGCAGCGAGGACGGGAATCGCGACGAGCAGTACTTC
j_call: TRBJ2-7; d_call: TRBD2; v_call: TRBV7-6; clone_size: NA; cdr3_aa: CASSLTSGSSYEQYF; cdr3_nt: TGTGCCAGCAGCTTGACTAGCGGAAGCTCCTACGAGCAGTACTTC
j_call: TRBJ2-2; d_call: TRBD2; v_call: TRBV4-1; clone_size: NA; cdr3_aa: CASSQEGGGLHPGELFF; cdr3_nt: TGCGCCAGCAGCCAAGAGGGGGGGGGACTTCACCCCGGGGAGCTGTTTTTT
j_call: TRBJ1-2; d_call: NA; v_call: TRBV27; clone_size: once; cdr3_aa: CASSPGGVGYTF; cdr3_nt: TGTGCCAGCAGCCCTGGAGGGGTCGGCTACACCTTC
j_call: TRBJ1-4; d_call: TRBD1; v_call: TRBV14; clone_size: NA; cdr3_aa: CASSQDPGQGREKLFF; cdr3_nt: TGTGCCAGCAGCCAAGACCCCGGACAGGGTCGCGAAAAACTGTTTTTT
j_call: TRBJ2-1; d_call: TRBD2; v_call: TRBV24-1; clone_size: NA; cdr3_aa: CATSDGVTSGRAGEQFF; cdr3_nt: TGTGCCACCAGTGATGGGGTTACTAGCGGGAGGGCCGGGGAGCAGTTCTTC
j_call: TRBJ1-1; d_call: NA; v_call: TRBV28; clone_size: NA; cdr3_aa: CASSLNRNTEAFF; cdr3_nt: TGTGCCAGCAGCCTAAACAGGAACACTGAAGCTTTCTTT
j_call: TRBJ1-4; d_call: NA; v_call: TRBV30; clone_size: NA; cdr3_aa: CAWSRQGNEKLFF; cdr3_nt: TGTGCCTGGAGTCGTCAGGGGAATGAAAAACTGTTTTTT
j_call: TRBJ2-4; d_call: TRBD2; v_call: TRBV18; clone_size: NA; cdr3_aa: CASSTKASGAKNIQYF; cdr3_nt: TGTGCCAGCTCAACCAAGGCTAGCGGAGCCAAAAACATTCAGTACTTC
j_call: TRBJ2-1; d_call: TRBD2; v_call: TRBV7-2; clone_size: few; cdr3_aa: CASREAGFNEQFF; cdr3_nt: TGTGCCAGCCGCGAAGCGGGGTTCAATGAGCAGTTCTTC
j_call: TRBJ2-3; d_call: TRBD2; v_call: TRBV4-1; clone_size: NA; cdr3_aa: CASSQDGSSGRRTQYF; cdr3_nt: TGCGCCAGCAGCCAAGATGGGTCTAGCGGGAGGCGAACGCAGTATTTT
j_call: TRBJ2-7; d_call: NA; v_call: TRBV11-2; clone_size: NA; cdr3_aa: CASSPSSEQYF; cdr3_nt: TGTGCCAGCAGCCCGTCTTCCGAGCAGTACTTC
j_call: TRBJ1-1; d_call: NA; v_call: TRBV7-2; clone_size: NA; cdr3_aa: CASSQGTAGLRPTEAFF; cdr3_nt: TGTGCCAGCAGCCAGGGGACGGCCGGTCTTCGTCCCACTGAAGCTTTCTTT
j_call: TRBJ1-2; d_call: TRBD1; v_call: TRBV19; clone_size: NA; cdr3_aa: CASSVQGAGVYGYTF; cdr3_nt: TGTGCCAGTAGTGTACAGGGGGCCGGGGTTTATGGCTACACCTTC
j_call: TRBJ1-3; d_call: NA; v_call: TRBV10-1; clone_size: few; cdr3_aa: CASSETTIGVGGNTIYF; cdr3_nt: TGCGCCAGCAGTGAGACAACGATCGGGGTAGGAGGAAACACCATATATTTT
j_call: TRBJ1-5; d_call: TRBD1; v_call: TRBV19; clone_size: NA; cdr3_aa: CASTTGQGAYQPQHF; cdr3_nt: TGTGCCAGTACCACTGGACAGGGGGCTTATCAGCCCCAGCATTTT
j_call: TRBJ2-7; d_call: TRBD2; v_call: TRBV7-8; clone_size: NA; cdr3_aa: CASSPGLAGNSYEQYF; cdr3_nt: TGTGCCAGCAGCCCGGGACTAGCGGGGAACTCCTACGAGCAGTACTTC
j_call: TRBJ2-7; d_call: TRBD2; v_call: TRBV6-2/TRBV6-3; clone_size: NA; cdr3_aa: CASSYLPGGEYEQYF; cdr3_nt: TGTGCCAGCAGTTACTTACCGGGGGGTGAGTACGAGCAGTACTTC
j_call: TRBJ1-2; d_call: TRBD1; v_call: TRBV19; clone_size: NA; cdr3_aa: CASLSGTDGYTF; cdr3_nt: TGTGCCAGCTTATCCGGGACAGATGGCTACACCTTC
j_call: TRBJ1-6; d_call: NA; v_call: TRBV5-1; clone_size: NA; cdr3_aa: CASSLFSSSYNSPLHF; cdr3_nt: TGCGCCAGCAGCTTGTTCTCGAGCTCCTATAATTCACCCCTCCACTTT
j_call: TRBJ2-3; d_call: NA; v_call: TRBV7-2; clone_size: once; cdr3_aa: CASSLGGRWDTQYF; cdr3_nt: TGTGCCAGCAGCTTAGGGGGGAGGTGGGATACGCAGTATTTT
j_call: TRBJ1-6; d_call: NA; v_call: TRBV7-9; clone_size: NA; cdr3_aa: CASSLEGAPYNSPLHF; cdr3_nt: TGTGCCAGCAGCTTAGAGGGAGCCCCCTATAATTCACCCCTCCACTTT
j_call: TRBJ2-3; d_call: TRBD1; v_call: TRBV5-8; clone_size: NA; cdr3_aa: CASSLGRQGRTDTQYF; cdr3_nt: TGTGCCAGCAGCTTGGGACGACAGGGTAGGACAGATACGCAGTATTTT
j_call: TRBJ1-2; d_call: TRBD1; v_call: TRBV5-1; clone_size: NA; cdr3_aa: CASSPVQGQGIYGYTF; cdr3_nt: TGCGCCAGCAGCCCCGTCCAGGGACAGGGCATCTATGGCTACACCTTC
j_call: TRBJ2-7; d_call: NA; v_call: TRBV5-1; clone_size: NA; cdr3_aa: CASSPPQGGFHEQYF; cdr3_nt: TGCGCCAGCAGCCCCCCACAGGGGGGGTTCCACGAGCAGTACTTC